The 2 T cell receptor beta chains below all came from one sample that was sequenced in a study of OX40 agonist ivuxolimab in advanced cancers. TCRdb's table, derived via immunoSEQ multiplex PCR, lists solely in-frame clones and lacks some. Among almost 85,000 clones listed, 89% were seen once. The material was CD4+ or CD8+ T cells sorted from blood, obtained in a trial of the OX40 agonist ivuxolimab. These receptors were obtained from an adult with an advanced solid tumor such as melanoma, head and neck, liver or kidney cancer.

DNA for the CDR3: TGTGCCAGCAGCACCGTGCAGCCCCAGCATTTT. It is translated as CASSTVQPQHF. The chain employs TRBV5-8 and TRBJ1-5; D remains unclear. The germline CDR1 and CDR2 sequences are SGHTS and YDEGEE. The CDR3 consists of 11 residues. Trimming removed 4 bases from V and 7 bases from J, with 6 bases in between.

The chain recombines TRBV4-3 with TRBJ1-4; 7 nucleotides line up with TRBD1. The germline CDR1 and CDR2 sequences are LGHNA and YSLEER. The length of the CDR3 is 15 residues. V trimming: 3 bases; J trimming: 5 bases; junction bases outside the gene matches: 6. The CDR3 loop reads CASSQGGQPNEKLFF. In nucleotides, the CDR3 is TGCGCCAGCAGCCAGGGGGGACAGCCAAATGAAAAACTGTTTTTT.